This paragraph covers one TCR beta chain sequence. Its matching antigen is unknown. The sample is drawn from a study of cytomegalovirus exposure and HLA in healthy donors. General study findings and limits: The authors later linked a missense DCLRE1C variant to TCR beta V- and J-gene trimming. An Asian-associated ancestry cluster reportedly showed fewer N-insertions than the approximately 650-donor mean in a later analysis.

This CDR3 has 15 amino acids. The V and J ends lost 4 bases and 2 bases respectively, with 13 bases between them. Germline V lookup: CDR1 SGHDT, CDR2 YYEEEE. With 60 Vbeta and 13 Jbeta primers, the PCR was carried out. Libraries were prepared by immunoSEQ multiplex PCR; TCRdb keeps only in-frame clonotypes and omits some of them. Of approximately 85,000 clones listed, 80% are singletons. The sequencing input was PBMCs. The chain carries TRBV5-6 and TRBJ1-5, with a possible D match to TRBD1 (5 bases). The origin of this receptor is a woman aged 50 to 60 in good health and CMV-seropositive. CDR3 sequence: CASSRQGLGNQPQHF. CDR3 bases: TGTGCCAGCAGCCGGCAGGGCCTGGGCAATCAGCCCCAGCATTTT.